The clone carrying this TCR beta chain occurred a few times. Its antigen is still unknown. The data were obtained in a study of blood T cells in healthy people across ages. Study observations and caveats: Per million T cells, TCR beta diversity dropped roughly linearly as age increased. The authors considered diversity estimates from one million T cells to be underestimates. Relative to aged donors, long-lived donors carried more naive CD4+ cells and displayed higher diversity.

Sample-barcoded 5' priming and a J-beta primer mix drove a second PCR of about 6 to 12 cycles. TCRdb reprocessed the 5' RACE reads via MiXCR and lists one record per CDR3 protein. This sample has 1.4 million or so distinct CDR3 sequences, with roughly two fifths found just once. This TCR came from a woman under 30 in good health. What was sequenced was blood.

CDR3 coding DNA: TGTGCCAGCAGCACCGGACTAGCGGGACCCCAAGAGACCCAGTACTTC. It is translated as CASSTGLAGPQETQYF. This chain connects TRBV6-5 to TRBJ2-5; TRBD2 aligns across 12 bases. This CDR3 has 16 amino acids. The germline CDR1 and CDR2 sequences are MNHEY and SVGAGI. V gave up 6 bases and J gave up 1 base; unmatched junction bases: 6.